This T cell receptor (beta chain) was profiled in a study of human T cells and chemical hapten exposure. Across the whole study: Small differences in pooled library volume mainly drove the variation in TCR yields per sample. Study-level points and caveats: TCRs exceeding 1 in 1000 frequency stayed unchanged with DPC sensitization.

Individual cDNA molecules had unique molecular identifiers attached to them by the library. In the original analysis: Sample TCR counts, which ranged from 23,224 to 690,600, had a median of around 96,000. TCRdb itself ran the RACE reads through MiXCR, one entry per CDR3 protein. The V and J calls shown here were made by TCRdb, not taken from the authors' results. The sample consists of around 65,000 distinct CDR3 sequences, 6% to 7% of them appearing once. Germline V lookup: CDR1 SQVTM, CDR2 ANQGSEA. This CDR3 has 14 residues. J lost 8 bases, V lost 7 bases, and 12 bases had no gene match. Time point: healthy volunteer bleed at 6 weeks. Unfractionated whole blood yielded the extracted total RNA. Notes on this clonotype: Its antigen is still unknown.

The chain carries TRBV29-1 and TRBJ2-1, with TRBD1 matching over 9 bases. The source material was whole blood. This clonotype was obtained from a female donor in good health. Some clones in this sample may be carry-over from other donors' samples. Here the CDR3 DNA reads TGCAGCGGCAACCGGGACAGGGTAATGGATGAGCAGTTCTTC. Translating gives CSGNRDRVMDEQFF.